These T cell receptor beta chains were read from a single sample in a study of T cells in localized non-small cell lung cancer. TCRdb's table, derived via immunoSEQ multiplex PCR, lists solely in-frame clones and lacks some. The table records fewer than 90,000 clones, approximately 84% of them present only once. The input for sequencing was peripheral blood, taken before any cancer treatment. The receptors were gathered from a man aged 35-75 years with stage I lung adenocarcinoma. Both conserved end residues are part of each CDR3. A D gene is named only where the DNA matches it firmly. Only part of the rows carry a size: once, few, many, or a class if the clone is expanded.

>TRBV7-8|14|TRBJ1-3|.|.
CASSLTSSGNTIYF
TGTGCCAGCAGCTTGACGAGCTCTGGAAACACCATATATTTT
>TRBV30|16|TRBJ1-6|few|.
CAWSTLKGGPNSPLHF
TGTGCCTGGAGTACCCTCAAAGGGGGTCCAAATTCACCCCTCCACTTT
>TRBV9|12|TRBJ2-1|.|.
CASSNNPNEQFF
TGTGCCAGCAGCAATAATCCCAATGAGCAGTTCTTC
>TRBV30|11|TRBJ1-2|.|.
CACVVAYGYTF
TGTGCCTGTGTAGTAGCCTATGGCTACACCTTC
>TRBV6-5|14|TRBJ2-3|.|.
CASSYGSSTDTQYF
TGTGCCAGCAGTTACGGGTCGTCTACAGATACGCAGTATTTT
>TRBV6-6|12|TRBJ2-1|.|.
CASITGFNEQFF
TGTGCCAGCATTACGGGCTTCAATGAGCAGTTCTTC
>TRBV7-9|14|TRBJ1-1|few|TRBD1
CASSHGQGKTEAFF
TGTGCCAGCAGCCATGGACAGGGGAAGACTGAAGCTTTCTTT
>TRBV2|14|TRBJ2-2|.|.
CASSEIDGSGELFF
TGTGCCAGCAGTGAAATTGACGGGAGCGGGGAGCTGTTTTTT
>TRBV5-4|14|TRBJ1-1|.|.
CASSSGGKDTEAFF
TGTGCCAGCAGCTCGGGAGGGAAAGACACTGAAGCTTTCTTT
>TRBV2|13|TRBJ1-6|.|.
CASSGQFGSPLHF
TGTGCCAGCAGCGGACAGTTTGGGTCACCCCTCCACTTT
>TRBV5-1|15|TRBJ1-4|.|TRBD1
CASSSGQGANEKLFF
TGCGCCAGCAGCTCTGGACAGGGGGCAAATGAAAAACTGTTTTTT
>TRBV30|12|TRBJ2-7|.|TRBD1
CAWGQGYYEQYF
TGTGCCTGGGGACAGGGATACTACGAGCAGTACTTC
>TRBV30|13|TRBJ1-1|.|.
CAWSARGGTEAFF
TGTGCCTGGAGTGCCCGGGGGGGGACTGAAGCTTTCTTT
>TRBV5-6|12|TRBJ2-7|.|.
CASSLTVSEQYF
TGTGCCAGCAGCTTGACAGTGTCTGAGCAGTACTTC
>TRBV7-3|15|TRBJ2-1|.|.
CASSPPGRSYNEQFF
TGTGCCAGCAGCCCCCCGGGGAGGTCGTACAATGAGCAGTTCTTC
>TRBV14|15|TRBJ2-3|.|TRBD2
CASKAGGPSTDTQYF
TGTGCCAGCAAAGCGGGGGGGCCTAGCACAGATACGCAGTATTTT
>TRBV19|13|TRBJ2-1|once|.
CASSWGPNNEQFF
TGTGCCAGTAGCTGGGGACCTAACAATGAGCAGTTCTTC
>TRBV28|12|TRBJ2-2|few|.
CASSWNTGELFF
TGTGCCAGCAGTTGGAACACCGGGGAGCTGTTTTTT
>TRBV11-2|16|TRBJ2-7|.|.
CASSPVLGGRGYEQYF
TGTGCCAGCAGCCCCGTTTTGGGGGGACGGGGATACGAGCAGTACTTC
>TRBV29-1|15|TRBJ2-5|.|TRBD2
CSVERGEDFKETQYF
TGCAGCGTTGAGCGGGGGGAAGATTTTAAAGAGACCCAGTACTTC
>TRBV11-1|13|TRBJ1-1|.|.
CASRTSRSPEAFF
TGTGCCAGCAGAACCTCACGGAGTCCTGAAGCTTTCTTT
>TRBV27|14|TRBJ2-7|few|TRBD1
CASSIGQGAGEQYF
TGTGCCAGCAGCATAGGACAGGGGGCGGGGGAGCAGTACTTC
>TRBV6-1|16|TRBJ1-2|.|.
CASSEETGSFYAGYTF
TGTGCCAGCAGTGAAGAGACGGGAAGCTTCTATGCGGGCTACACCTTC
>TRBV5-4|15|TRBJ1-1|once|TRBD1
CASSLDRGRNTEAFF
TGTGCCAGCAGCTTGGACAGGGGGCGTAACACTGAAGCTTTCTTT
>TRBV5-4|14|TRBJ2-3|.|.
CASSLGPLTDTQYF
TGTGCCAGCAGCTTGGGGCCACTCACAGATACGCAGTATTTT
>TRBV6-1|14|TRBJ2-3|.|TRBD1
CASTSDRGTDTQYF
TGTGCCAGCACTTCGGACAGGGGAACAGATACGCAGTATTTT
>TRBV27|16|TRBJ2-7|.|TRBD2
CASKTRGGDVFYEQYF
TGTGCCAGCAAAACCCGGGGAGGGGATGTCTTCTACGAGCAGTACTTC
>TRBV11-2|15|TRBJ2-7|.|.
CASSLGAGEAFEQYF
TGTGCCAGCAGCTTAGGGGCAGGGGAAGCTTTCGAGCAGTACTTC
>TRBV14|15|TRBJ2-1|.|.
CASTETRGPYNEQFF
TGTGCCAGCACCGAAACCCGGGGCCCCTACAATGAGCAGTTCTTC
>TRBV7-9|15|TRBJ1-2|.|.
CASSFTTAPVNGYTF
TGTGCCAGCAGCTTTACCACAGCTCCGGTCAATGGCTACACCTTC
>TRBV19|19|TRBJ1-5|few|.
CASSGSSGTYGYSNQPQHF
TGTGCCAGTAGTGGGTCTTCCGGGACCTATGGTTATAGCAATCAGCCCCAGCATTTT
>TRBV2|15|TRBJ1-1|.|.
CASSEADRLNTEAFF
TGTGCCAGCAGTGAAGCCGATAGGCTGAACACTGAAGCTTTCTTT
>TRBV4-2|15|TRBJ2-7|.|.
CASSQDTAPDYEQYF
TGTGCCAGCAGCCAAGATACAGCGCCAGACTACGAGCAGTACTTC
>TRBV6-5|14|TRBJ2-7|.|.
CASHGGGGLFEQYF
TGTGCCAGCCACGGCGGCGGCGGACTATTCGAGCAGTACTTC
>TRBV10-3|11|TRBJ1-2|.|.
CAISAFYGYTF
TGTGCCATCAGCGCGTTTTATGGCTACACCTTC